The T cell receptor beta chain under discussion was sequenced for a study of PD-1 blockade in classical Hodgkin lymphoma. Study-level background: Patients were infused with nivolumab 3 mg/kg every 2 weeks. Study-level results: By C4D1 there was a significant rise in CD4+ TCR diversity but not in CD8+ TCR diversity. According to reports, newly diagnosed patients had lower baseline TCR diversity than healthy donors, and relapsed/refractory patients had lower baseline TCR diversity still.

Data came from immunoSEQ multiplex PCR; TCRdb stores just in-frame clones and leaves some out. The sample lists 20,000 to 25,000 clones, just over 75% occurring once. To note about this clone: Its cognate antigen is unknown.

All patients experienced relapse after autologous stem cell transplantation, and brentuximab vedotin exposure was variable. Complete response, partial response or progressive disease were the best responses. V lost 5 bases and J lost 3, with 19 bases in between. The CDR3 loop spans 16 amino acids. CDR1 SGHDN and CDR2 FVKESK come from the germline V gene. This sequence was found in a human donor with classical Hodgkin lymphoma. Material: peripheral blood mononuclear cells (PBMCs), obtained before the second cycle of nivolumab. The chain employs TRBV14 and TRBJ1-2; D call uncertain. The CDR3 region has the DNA TGTGCCAGCAGCACTCGAGGAGGACTGGCCGACTATGGCTACACCTTC. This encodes CASSTRGGLADYGYTF. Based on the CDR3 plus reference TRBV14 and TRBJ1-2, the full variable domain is EAGVTQFPSHSVIEKGQTVTLRCDPISGHDNLYWYRRVMGKEIKFLLHFVKESKQDESGMPNNRFLAERTGGTYSTLKVQPAELEDSGVYFCASSTRGGLADYGYTFGSGTRLTVV.